This T cell receptor (beta chain) appears in the sequencing data of a study of STAT5B mutations in CD4+ large granular lymphocyte leukemia. Findings and limits, study-wide: CD4-sorted patient repertoires seemed more clonal than healthy CD4+ repertoires.

With respect to this clone: Its specificity is unknown.

The method was immunoSEQ multiplex PCR; TCRdb's version includes in-frame clones alone and lacks a portion of them. The profile shows fewer than 45,000 clones, roughly 76% of them singletons. The V gene's germline CDR1 is SGHVS and CDR2 FQNEAQ. The CDR3 is 17 residues long. V was trimmed by 2 bases and J by 7 bases, leaving 18 bases between them. The rearrangement joins TRBV7-8 to TRBJ1-6; D not certain. The clonotype comes from a human donor in good health. Input material: CD4+ T cells from blood buffy coats. DNA for the CDR3: TGTGCCAGCAGCTTACTAAGGATTGTCACCGGGAATTCACCCCTCCACTTT. Amino acid sequence: CASSLLRIVTGNSPLHF. The complete variable domain, with remaining parts taken from reference TRBV7-8 and TRBJ1-6, reads GAGVSQSPRYKVAKRGQDVALRCDPISGHVSLFWYQQALGQGPEFLTYFQNEAQLDKSGLPSDRFFAERPEGSVSTLKIQRTQQEDSAVYLCASSLLRIVTGNSPLHFGNGTRLTVT.